This TCR beta chain is drawn from a study of vaccination and CD4 T cells after COVID-19. About this clonotype itself: Its antigen is as yet unknown.

Germline V gene sequence: CDR1 LNHNV, CDR2 YYDKDF (reference sequence). The CDR3 is 15 amino acids. The ends were cut back, 0 bases at V and 8 bases at J, with 13 bases in the middle. Oncomine TCR Beta short-read sequencing was applied to DNA from cultured CD4+ T cells. TCRdb redid the calling of the PCR reads with MiXCR, one entry per CDR3 protein. This sample has 15,000 or so distinct CDR3 sequences, with about 76% found just once. The treatment was: approximately 10-day PBMC culture with coronavirus spike peptide pools or control peptides (ViraFEST assay). J is TRBJ2-2 and V is TRBV15; D possibly uses TRBD1 or TRBD2 (5 bases each). Sequencing used CD4+ T cells from blood, cultured in vitro. This TCR was recovered from a human donor who had recovered from COVID-19. The chain's CDR3 is CATSRDVGTGGELFF. CDR3 DNA sequence: TGTGCCACCAGCAGAGATGTAGGGACGGGAGGGGAGCTGTTTTTT.